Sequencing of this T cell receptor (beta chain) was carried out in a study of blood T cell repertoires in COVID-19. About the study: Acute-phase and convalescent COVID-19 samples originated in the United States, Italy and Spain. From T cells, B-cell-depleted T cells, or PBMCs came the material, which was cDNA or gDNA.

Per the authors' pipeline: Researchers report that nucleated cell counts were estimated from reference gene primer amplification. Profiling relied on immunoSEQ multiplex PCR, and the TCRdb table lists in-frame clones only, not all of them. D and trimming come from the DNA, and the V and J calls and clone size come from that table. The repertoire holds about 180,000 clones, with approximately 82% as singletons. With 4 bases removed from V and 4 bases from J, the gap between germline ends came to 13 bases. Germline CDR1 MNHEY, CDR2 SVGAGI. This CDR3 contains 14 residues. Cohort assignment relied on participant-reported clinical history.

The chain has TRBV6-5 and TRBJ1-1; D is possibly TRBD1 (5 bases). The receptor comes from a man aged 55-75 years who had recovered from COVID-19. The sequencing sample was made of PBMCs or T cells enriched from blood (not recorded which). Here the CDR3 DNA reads TGTGCCAGCAGTTTCCAGGGTCCAGGCACTGAAGCTTTCTTT. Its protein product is CASSFQGPGTEAFF.